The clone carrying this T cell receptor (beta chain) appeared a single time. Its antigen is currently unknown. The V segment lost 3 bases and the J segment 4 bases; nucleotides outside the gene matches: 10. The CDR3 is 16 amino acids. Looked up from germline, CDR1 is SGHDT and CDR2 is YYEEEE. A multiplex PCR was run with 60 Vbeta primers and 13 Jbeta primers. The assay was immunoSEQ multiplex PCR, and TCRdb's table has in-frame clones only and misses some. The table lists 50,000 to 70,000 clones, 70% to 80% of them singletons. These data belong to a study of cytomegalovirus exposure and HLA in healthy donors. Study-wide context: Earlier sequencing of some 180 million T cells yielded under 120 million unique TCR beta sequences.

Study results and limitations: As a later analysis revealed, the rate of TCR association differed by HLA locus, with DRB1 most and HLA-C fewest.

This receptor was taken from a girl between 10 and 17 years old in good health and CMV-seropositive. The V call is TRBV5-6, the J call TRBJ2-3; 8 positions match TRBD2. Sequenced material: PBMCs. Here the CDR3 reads CASSSLGLGESDTQYF. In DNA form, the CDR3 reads TGTGCCAGCAGCTCGCTGGGACTAGGGGAATCAGATACGCAGTATTTT. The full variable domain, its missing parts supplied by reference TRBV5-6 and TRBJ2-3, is DAGVTQSPTHLIKTRGQQVTLRCSPKSGHDTVSWYQQALGQGPQFIFQYYEEEERQRGNFPDRFSGHQFPNYSSELNVNALLLGDSALYLCASSSLGLGESDTQYFGPGTRLTVL.